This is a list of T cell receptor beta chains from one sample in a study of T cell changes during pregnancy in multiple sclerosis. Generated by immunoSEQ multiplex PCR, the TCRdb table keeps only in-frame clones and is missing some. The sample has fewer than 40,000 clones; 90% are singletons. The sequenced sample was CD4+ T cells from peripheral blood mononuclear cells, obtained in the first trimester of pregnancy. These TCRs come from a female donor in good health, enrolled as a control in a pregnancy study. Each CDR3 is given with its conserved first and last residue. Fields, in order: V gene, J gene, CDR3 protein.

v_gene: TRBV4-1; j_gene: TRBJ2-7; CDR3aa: CASSRDRTQAYEQYF
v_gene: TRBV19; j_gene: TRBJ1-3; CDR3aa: CASDRRNTIYF
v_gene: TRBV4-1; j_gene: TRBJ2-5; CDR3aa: CASSQYAERETQYF
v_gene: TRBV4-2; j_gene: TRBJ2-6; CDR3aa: CASSQVLSGANVLTF
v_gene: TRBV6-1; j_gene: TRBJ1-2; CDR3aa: CASSELSGYTF
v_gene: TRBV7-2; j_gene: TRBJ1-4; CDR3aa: CASSLVGPTATNEKLFF
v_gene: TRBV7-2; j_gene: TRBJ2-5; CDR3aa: CASSSGGGVGKTQYF
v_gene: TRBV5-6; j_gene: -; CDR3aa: CASSPRGRIAYEQYF
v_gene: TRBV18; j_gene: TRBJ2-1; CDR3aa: CASSPRLTGNNEQFF
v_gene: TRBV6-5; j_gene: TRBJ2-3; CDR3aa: CASSFTGEVTDTQYF
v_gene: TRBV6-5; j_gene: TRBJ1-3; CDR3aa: CASSYRDSQADTIYF
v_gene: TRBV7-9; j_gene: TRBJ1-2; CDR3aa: CASSLNAHRGGYTF
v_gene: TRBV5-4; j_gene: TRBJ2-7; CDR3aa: CASSPGGGPPYEQYF
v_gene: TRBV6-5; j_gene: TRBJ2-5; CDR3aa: CASSLAGAYQETQYF
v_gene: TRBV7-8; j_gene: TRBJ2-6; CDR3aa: CASILQGAASGANVLTF
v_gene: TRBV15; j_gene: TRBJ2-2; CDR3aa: CATGTSTGELFF
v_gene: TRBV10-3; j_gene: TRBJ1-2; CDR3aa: CAISDPSRQRSDGYTF
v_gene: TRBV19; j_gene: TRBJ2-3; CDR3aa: CASSLRDRADTQYF
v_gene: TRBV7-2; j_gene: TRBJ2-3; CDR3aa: CASSLTPGSSNTQYF
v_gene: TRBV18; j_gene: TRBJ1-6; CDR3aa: CASSRSGDQYNSPLHF
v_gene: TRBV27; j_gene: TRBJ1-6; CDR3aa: CASSMKQGAYSPLHF
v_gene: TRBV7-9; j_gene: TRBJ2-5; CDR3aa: CASSRSPSAQETQYF
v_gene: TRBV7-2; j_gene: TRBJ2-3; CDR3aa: CASSLVSTSASTDTQYF
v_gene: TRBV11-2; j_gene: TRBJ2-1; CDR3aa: CASSFRLSSYNEQFF
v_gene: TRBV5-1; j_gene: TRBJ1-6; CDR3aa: CASSLESSSPLHF
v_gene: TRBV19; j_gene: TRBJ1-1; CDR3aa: CASSRRGNTEAFF
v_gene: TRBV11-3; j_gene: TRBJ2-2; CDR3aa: CASSPGTGGGTGELFF
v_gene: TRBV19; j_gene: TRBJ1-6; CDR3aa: CASSRTYNSPLHF
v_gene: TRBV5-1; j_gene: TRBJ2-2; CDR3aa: CASSRGSDTGELFF
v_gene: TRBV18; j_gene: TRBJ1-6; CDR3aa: CASSPRDGNSPLHF
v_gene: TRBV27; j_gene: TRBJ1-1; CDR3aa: CASSLIGTGKTEAFF
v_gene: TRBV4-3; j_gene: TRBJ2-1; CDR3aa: CASSQDLRGSYNEQFF
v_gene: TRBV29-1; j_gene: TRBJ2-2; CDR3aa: CSVARGAGDTGELFF
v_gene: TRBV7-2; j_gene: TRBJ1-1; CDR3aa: CASSTRGYGGAFF
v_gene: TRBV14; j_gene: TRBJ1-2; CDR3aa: CASSPGRQWGYTF
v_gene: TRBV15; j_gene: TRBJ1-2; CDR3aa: CATSLTGNYGYTF
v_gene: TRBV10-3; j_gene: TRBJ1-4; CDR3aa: CAISEKWTGANEKELFF